The sequence of this TCR beta chain was determined in a study of CD8+ T cells in alopecia areata. The CDR3 length is 15 residues. The V and J ends lost 4 bases and 5 bases, in that order; junction bases with no gene match: 9. Germline CDR1 and CDR2: SGHRS and YFSETQ. cDNA reverse transcribed from extracted RNA served as the sequencing template. The table came from immunoSEQ multiplex PCR; TCRdb's copy has only in-frame clones and leaves some out. Among about 140,000 clones listed, around 87% were seen once. Worth noting for this clone: Antigen: not known.

Findings and caveats of the study: For patients receiving tofacitinib, scalp clonality and expanded CD8+ clones among the top 100 significantly decreased.

Treatment here: oral pan-JAK inhibitor, 5-10 mg twice daily. J is TRBJ2-3 and V is TRBV5-1, with 8 bases aligning to TRBD2. Sequencing used CD8+ T cells sorted from blood, obtained at week 4, from a patient treated with tofacitinib. The sequence was collected from a human donor with alopecia areata. The CDR3 DNA follows: TGCGCCAGCAGCGCGGGGGAGCGGGAGCTAGATACGCAGTATTTT. Translating gives CASSAGERELDTQYF.